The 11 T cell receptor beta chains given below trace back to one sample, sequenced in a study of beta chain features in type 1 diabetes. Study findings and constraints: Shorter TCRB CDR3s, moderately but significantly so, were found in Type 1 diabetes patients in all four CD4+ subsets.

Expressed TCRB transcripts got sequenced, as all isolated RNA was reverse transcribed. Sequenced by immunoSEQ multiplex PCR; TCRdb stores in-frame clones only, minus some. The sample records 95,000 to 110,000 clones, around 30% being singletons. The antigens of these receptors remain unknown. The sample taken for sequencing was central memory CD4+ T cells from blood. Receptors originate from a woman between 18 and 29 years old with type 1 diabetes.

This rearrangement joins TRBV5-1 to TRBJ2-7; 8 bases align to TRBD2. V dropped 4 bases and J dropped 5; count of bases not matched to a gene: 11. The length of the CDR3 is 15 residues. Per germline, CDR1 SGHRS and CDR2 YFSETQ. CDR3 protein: CASSPGGTSQDEQYF. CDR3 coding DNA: TGCGCCAGCAGCCCGGGAGGGACAAGTCAAGACGAGCAGTACTTC.

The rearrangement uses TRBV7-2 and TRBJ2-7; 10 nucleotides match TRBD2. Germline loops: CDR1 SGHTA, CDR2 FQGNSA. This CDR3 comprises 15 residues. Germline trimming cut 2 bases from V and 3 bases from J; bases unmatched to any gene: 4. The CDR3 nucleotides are TGTGCCAGCAGCTTATTAGCGGGAGGTAACTACGAGCAGTACGTC. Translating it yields CASSLLAGGNYEQYV.

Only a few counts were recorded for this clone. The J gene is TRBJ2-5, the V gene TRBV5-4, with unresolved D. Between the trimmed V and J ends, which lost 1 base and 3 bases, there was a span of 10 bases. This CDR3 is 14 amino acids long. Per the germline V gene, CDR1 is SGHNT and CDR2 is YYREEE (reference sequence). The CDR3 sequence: CASSLFATEETQYF. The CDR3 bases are TGTGCCAGCAGCTTGTTTGCGACTGAAGAGACCCAGTACTTC.

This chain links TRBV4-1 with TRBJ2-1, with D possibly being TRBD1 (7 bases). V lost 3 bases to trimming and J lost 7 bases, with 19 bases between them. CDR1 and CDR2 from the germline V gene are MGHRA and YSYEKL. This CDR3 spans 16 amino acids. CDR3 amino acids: CASSQEGASLGNEQFF. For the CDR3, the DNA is TGCGCCAGCAGCCAGGAGGGGGCCAGCCTGGGGAATGAGCAGTTCTTC.

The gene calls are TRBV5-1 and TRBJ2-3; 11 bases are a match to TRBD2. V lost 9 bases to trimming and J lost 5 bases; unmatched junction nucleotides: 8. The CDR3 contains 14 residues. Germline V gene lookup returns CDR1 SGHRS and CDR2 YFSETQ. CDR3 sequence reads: CATRGGLAVDTQYF. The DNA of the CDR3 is TGCGCCACCCGGGGGGGACTAGCGGTAGATACGCAGTATTTT.

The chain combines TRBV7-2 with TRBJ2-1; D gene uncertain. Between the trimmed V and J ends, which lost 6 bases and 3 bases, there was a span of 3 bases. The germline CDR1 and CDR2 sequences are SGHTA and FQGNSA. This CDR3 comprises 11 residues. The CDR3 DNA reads TGTGCCAGCAGATACTACAATGAGCAGTTCTTC. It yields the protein CASRYYNEQFF.

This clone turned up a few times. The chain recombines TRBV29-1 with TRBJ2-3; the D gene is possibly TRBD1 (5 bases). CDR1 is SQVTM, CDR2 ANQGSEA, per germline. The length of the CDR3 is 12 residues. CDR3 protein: CSRQTSTDTQYF. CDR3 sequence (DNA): TGCTCCCGACAGACAAGCACAGATACGCAGTATTTT.

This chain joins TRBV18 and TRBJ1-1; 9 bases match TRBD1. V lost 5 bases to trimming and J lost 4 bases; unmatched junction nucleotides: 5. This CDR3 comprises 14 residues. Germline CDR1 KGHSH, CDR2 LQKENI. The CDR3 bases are TGTGCCAGCTCAGTACAGGGGGCGGGCACTGAAGCTTTCTTT. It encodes CASSVQGAGTEAFF.

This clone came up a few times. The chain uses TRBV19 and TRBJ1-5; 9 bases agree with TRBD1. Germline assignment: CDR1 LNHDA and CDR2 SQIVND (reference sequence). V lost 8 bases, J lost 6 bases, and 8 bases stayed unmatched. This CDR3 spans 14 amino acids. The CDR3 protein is CASSWTGDGQPQHF. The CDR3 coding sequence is TGTGCCAGTTCATGGACAGGGGACGGTCAGCCCCAGCATTTT.

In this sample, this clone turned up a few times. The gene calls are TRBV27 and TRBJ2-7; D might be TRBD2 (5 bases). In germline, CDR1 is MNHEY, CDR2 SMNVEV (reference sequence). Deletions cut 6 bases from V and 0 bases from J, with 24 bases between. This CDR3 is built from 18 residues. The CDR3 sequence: CASSPPSGRGLSSYEQYV. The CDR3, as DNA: TGTGCCAGCAGCCCCCCCAGTGGGCGCGGGTTGAGCTCCTACGAGCAGTACGTC.

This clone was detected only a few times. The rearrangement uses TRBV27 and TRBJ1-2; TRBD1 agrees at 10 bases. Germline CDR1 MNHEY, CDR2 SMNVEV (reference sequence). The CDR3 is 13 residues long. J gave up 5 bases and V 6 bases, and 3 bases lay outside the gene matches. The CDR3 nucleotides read TGTGCCAGCAGCGACAGGGGGCAGTATGGCTACACCTTC. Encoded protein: CASSDRGQYGYTF.